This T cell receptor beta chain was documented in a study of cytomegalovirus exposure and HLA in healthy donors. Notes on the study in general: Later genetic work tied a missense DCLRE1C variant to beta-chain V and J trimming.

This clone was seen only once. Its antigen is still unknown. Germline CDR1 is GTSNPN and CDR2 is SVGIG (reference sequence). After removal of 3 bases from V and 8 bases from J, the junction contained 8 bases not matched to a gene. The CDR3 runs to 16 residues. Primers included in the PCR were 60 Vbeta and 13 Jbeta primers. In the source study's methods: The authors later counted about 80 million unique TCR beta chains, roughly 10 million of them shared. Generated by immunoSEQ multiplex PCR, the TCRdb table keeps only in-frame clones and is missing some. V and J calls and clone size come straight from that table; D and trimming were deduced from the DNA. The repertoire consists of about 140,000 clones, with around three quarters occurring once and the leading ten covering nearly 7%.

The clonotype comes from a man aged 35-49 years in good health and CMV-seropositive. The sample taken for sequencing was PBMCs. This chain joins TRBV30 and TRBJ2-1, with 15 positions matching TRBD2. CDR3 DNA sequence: TGTGCCTGGAGCCAGGGACTAGCGGGGGGAGGGGATGAGCAGTTCTTC. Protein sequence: CAWSQGLAGGGDEQFF.